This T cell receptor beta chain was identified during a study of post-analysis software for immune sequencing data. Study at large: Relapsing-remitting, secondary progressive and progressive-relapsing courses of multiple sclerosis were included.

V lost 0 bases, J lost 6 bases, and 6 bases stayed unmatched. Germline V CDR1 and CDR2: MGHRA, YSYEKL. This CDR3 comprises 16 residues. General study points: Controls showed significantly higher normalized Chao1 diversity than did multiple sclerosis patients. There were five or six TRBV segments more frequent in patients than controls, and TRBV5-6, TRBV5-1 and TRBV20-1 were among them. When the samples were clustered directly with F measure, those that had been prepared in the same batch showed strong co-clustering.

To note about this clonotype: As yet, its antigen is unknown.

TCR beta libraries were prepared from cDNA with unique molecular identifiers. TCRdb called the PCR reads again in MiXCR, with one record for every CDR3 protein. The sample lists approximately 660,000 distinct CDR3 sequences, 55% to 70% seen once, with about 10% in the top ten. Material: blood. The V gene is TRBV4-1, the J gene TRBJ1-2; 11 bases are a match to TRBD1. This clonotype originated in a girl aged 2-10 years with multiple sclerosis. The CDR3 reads CASSQELRTGGNGYTF. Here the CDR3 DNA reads TGCGCCAGCAGCCAAGAACTCAGGACAGGGGGCAATGGCTACACCTTC.